This T cell receptor beta chain is drawn from a study of shared clonotypes between healthy human individuals. Sequenced by immunoSEQ multiplex PCR; TCRdb stores in-frame clones only, minus some. In the table there are some 2,400,000 clones, around 95% of which are singletons. The V and J ends lost 7 bases and 4 bases, in that order; junction bases with no gene match: 14. CDR3 size: 17 residues. Germline V lookup: CDR1 SNHLY, CDR2 FYNNEI. Investigators divided CD4+ cells into CD45RA+ naive and CD45RA-negative memory subsets. Sequencing was performed on naive CD4+ T cells sorted from blood. Specified subset: CD45RA+ positively selected. This clonotype was sampled from a man aged 18 to 29 in good health. The chain is built from TRBV2 and TRBJ2-3, with 10 bases lining up with TRBD2. CDR3 region: CASIPRERLAGADTQYF. In DNA form, the CDR3 reads TGTGCCAGCATTCCCCGCGAAAGACTAGCGGGTGCAGATACGCAGTATTTT.